This T cell receptor beta chain was captured by sequencing in a study of blood T cell repertoires in COVID-19. Study at large: Researchers got acute and convalescent COVID-19 samples from the United States, Italy and Spain. T cells, B-cell-depleted T cells, or PBMCs supplied cDNA or gDNA.

CDR1 and CDR2 from the germline V gene are SGHAT and FQNNGV. CDR3 length: 13 residues. Germline trimming cut 2 bases from V and 6 bases from J; bases unmatched to any gene: 0. Under the authors' procedure: Counts of nucleated cells, estimated from reference gene primer amplification, were obtained. Here immunoSEQ multiplex PCR was the method, and the copy in TCRdb shows in-frame clones only, minus some. V and J calls plus clone size are reproduced from that table; the DNA served to infer D and trimming. Among fewer than 95,000 clones listed, 72% were seen once. This clone has a handful of counts. Sequencing used peripheral blood. The clonotype was recovered from a woman of 80 years or more with acute or convalescent COVID-19. This chain links TRBV11-2 with TRBJ2-1; 8 bases line up with TRBD1. The CDR3 protein is CASSLTGGNEQFF. For the CDR3, the DNA is TGTGCCAGCAGCTTAACAGGGGGCAATGAGCAGTTCTTC.